The 30 T cell receptor beta chains in this list originate from one sample, sequenced in a study of shared clonotypes between healthy human individuals. Profiling relied on immunoSEQ multiplex PCR, and the TCRdb table lists in-frame clones only, not all of them. The data show about 2.1 million clones, about 94% seen once. Naive-designated CD8 cells lacked CD45RO, were positively enriched for CCR7, and omitted terminally differentiated effector memory CD45RA+ cells. Material for sequencing was naive CD8+ T cells from PBMCs. All receptors come from a young man in good health. Some clones in this sample may be carry-over from other donors' samples.

The V call is TRBV5-1, the J call TRBJ1-1; 7 bases fit TRBD1. CDR3 length: 12 amino acids. V was pared by 7 bases and J by 5 bases, with 5 bases of the junction left unmatched. CDR1 is SGHRS and CDR2 is YFSETQ in the germline V gene. The DNA for the CDR3 is TGCGCCAGCCGTACAGGGGCGACTGAAGCTTTCTTT. Its translation: CASRTGATEAFF.

J is TRBJ2-7 and V is TRBV9; 9 nucleotides agree with TRBD1. J lost 3 bases, V lost 3 bases, and 10 bases had no gene match. The CDR3 length is 16 residues. CDR1 SGDLS and CDR2 YYNGEE come from the germline V gene. The CDR3 loop reads CASSATPTGGGYEQYF. The CDR3 DNA sequence: TGTGCCAGCAGCGCAACACCCACAGGGGGCGGCTACGAGCAGTACTTC. Full variable domain (missing parts from reference TRBV9 and TRBJ2-7): DSGVTQTPKHLITATGQRVTLRCSPRSGDLSVYWYQQSLDQGLQFLIQYYNGEERAKGNILERFSAQQFPDLHSELNLSSLELGDSALYFCASSATPTGGGYEQYFGPGTRLTVT.

This clone came up once. The J gene is TRBJ2-2, the V gene TRBV7-9; D may correspond to TRBD1 or TRBD2 (5 bases each). Germline V gene lookup returns CDR1 SEHNR and CDR2 FQNEAQ (reference sequence). The CDR3 covers 18 residues. The V end was cut by 5 bases, the J end by 1 base, with 20 bases between. The CDR3 coding sequence is TGTGCCAGCAGCCCACCCCCGGAGGTAGGGGAGAACACCGGGGAGCTGTTTTTT. Its protein is CASSPPPEVGENTGELFF.

This clone was observed a single time. The rearrangement joins TRBV5-4 to TRBJ2-7; TRBD1 might be the D (6 bases). Trimming shortened V by 1 base and J by 2 bases, and 10 bases separated the two germline ends. The CDR3 runs 14 residues. Germline V gene data show CDR1 as SGHNT and CDR2 as YYREEE (reference sequence). The CDR3 sequence: CASSLYREPYEQYF. CDR3 nucleotide sequence: TGTGCCAGCAGCTTGTACAGGGAGCCCTACGAGCAGTACTTC.

The rearrangement joins TRBV30 to TRBJ1-3; 8 bases match TRBD1. Trimming cost V 4 bases and J 2 bases; bases outside gene matches: 1. The germline V gene encodes CDR1 GTSNPN and CDR2 SVGIG (reference sequence). CDR3 length: 13 residues. The CDR3 loop reads CAWTQGAGNTIYF. CDR3 nucleotide sequence: TGTGCCTGGACACAGGGGGCTGGAAACACCATATATTTT.

This clone appeared a few times. The chain joins TRBV6-6 to TRBJ2-1; unclear D gene. Germline CDR1 is MNHNY and CDR2 is SVGAGI (reference sequence). V lost 0 bases and J lost 10, with 4 bases in between. CDR3 length: 11 residues. CDR3 in amino acids: CASSYSLEQFF. CDR3 nucleotide sequence: TGTGCCAGCAGTTACTCGTTAGAGCAGTTCTTC.

The V gene is TRBV27, the J gene TRBJ2-2, with 14 bases aligning to TRBD2. CDR3 length: 17 residues. V lost 8 bases to trimming and J lost 5 bases; unmatched junction nucleotides: 10. Germline lookup yields CDR1 MNHEY and CDR2 SMNVEV (reference sequence). The CDR3 DNA reads TGTGCCAGCGGAATACCGGGACTAGCGGGAGTTACCGGGGAGCTGTTTTTT. It specifies CASGIPGLAGVTGELFF.

About this clone: Different DNA sequences within this sample yield the same CDR3. CDR3 residues: CASSPGTGNQPQHF. CDR3 nucleotides: TGTGCCAGCAGCCCGGGGACAGGGAATCAGCCCCAGCATTTT. This chain links TRBV28 with TRBJ1-5, with 9 bases fitting TRBD1. The germline gives CDR1 MDHEN, CDR2 SYDVKM. Unmatched junction bases numbered 4, after V lost 6 bases and J lost 4 bases. The CDR3 totals 14 residues.

This CDR3 reads CSVRLGYEQFF. In nucleotides, the CDR3 is TGCAGCGTTCGGTTGGGCTATGAGCAGTTCTTC. The chain uses TRBV29-1 and TRBJ2-1; D call uncertain. This CDR3 comprises 11 residues. Looked up from germline, CDR1 is SQVTM and CDR2 is ANQGSEA. The V and J ends lost 5 bases and 8 bases respectively, with 10 bases between them.

This sequence joins TRBV5-5 and TRBJ2-3, with 12 nucleotides matching TRBD2. CDR3 length equals 16 residues. Germline-derived CDR1 and CDR2 are SGHKS and YYEKEE (reference sequence). Losses at the gene ends were 6 bases for V and 7 bases for J; bases not matched to a gene: 12. CDR3 bases: TGTGCCAGCACTTACCTAGCGGGAGGGCCGTCAAATACGCAGTATTTT. Its protein is CASTYLAGGPSNTQYF.

This clone came up once. The V and J genes are TRBV29-1 and TRBJ1-2; TRBD1 matches 7 bases. Per germline, CDR1 SQVTM and CDR2 ANQGSEA. The V gene end was trimmed by 4 bases and the J gene end by 5 bases; junction bases not matched to a gene: 10. There are 14 residues in the CDR3. The CDR3 DNA reads TGCAGCGTTGTCCCGGACAGGTGGGGGTATGGCTACACCTTC. It is translated as CSVVPDRWGYGYTF.

The chain uses TRBV4-1 and TRBJ1-1, with a weak D call TRBD1 (5 bases). CDR3 length: 19 amino acids. V was shortened by 1 base and J by 1 base, with 22 bases between the two germline ends. CDR1 and CDR2 (germline): MGHRA, YSYEKL. CDR3 sequence (DNA): TGCGCCAGCAGCCAAGCCGCCTGGACGAAGGTCAGGGCGAACACTGAAGCTTTCTTT. This sequence encodes CASSQAAWTKVRANTEAFF.

The chain couples TRBV5-4 to TRBJ2-7; D perhaps matches TRBD1 (5 bases). The germline V gene has CDR1 SGHNT and CDR2 YYREEE (reference sequence). The CDR3 runs to 14 residues. The V and J ends lost 5 bases and 3 bases respectively, with 15 bases between them. CDR3 residues: CASSKIPGHYEQYF. Here the CDR3 DNA reads TGTGCCAGCAGTAAGATCCCCGGACACTACGAGCAGTACTTC. The full variable domain, completed using reference TRBV5-4 and TRBJ2-7, is ETGVTQSPTHLIKTRGQQVTLRCSSQSGHNTVSWYQQALGQGPQFIFQYYREEENGRGNFPPRFSGLQFPNYSSELNVNALELDDSALYLCASSKIPGHYEQYFGPGTRLTVT.

V gene TRBV5-4 combines with J gene TRBJ2-7; 7 bases match TRBD2. The germline CDR1 and CDR2 sequences are SGHNT and YYREEE (reference sequence). This CDR3 is 15 amino acids long. V lost 1 base, J lost 3 bases, and 7 bases stayed unmatched. The CDR3 sequence is CASSLRRESYYEQYF. The CDR3 nucleotides read TGTGCCAGCAGCTTGAGGCGGGAGAGCTACTACGAGCAGTACTTC. The full variable domain, in which reference TRBV5-4 and TRBJ2-7 provide the parts outside the CDR3, is ETGVTQSPTHLIKTRGQQVTLRCSSQSGHNTVSWYQQALGQGPQFIFQYYREEENGRGNFPPRFSGLQFPNYSSELNVNALELDDSALYLCASSLRRESYYEQYFGPGTRLTVT.

This clone was seen just once. This CDR3 reads CASSPTPGTTEAFF. DNA for the CDR3: TGTGCCAGCAGTCCTACCCCAGGGACCACTGAAGCTTTCTTT. The J gene is TRBJ1-1, the V gene TRBV5-8, with a weak D call TRBD1 (5 bases). CDR1 SGHTS and CDR2 YDEGEE come from the germline V gene. The CDR3 loop spans 14 amino acids. The ends were cut back, 5 bases at V and 4 bases at J, with 15 bases in the middle.

The V call is TRBV11-2, the J call TRBJ2-5; TRBD2 is a possible D gene (5 bases). Germline V lookup: CDR1 SGHAT, CDR2 FQNNGV. V gave up 6 bases and J gave up 3 bases, with 14 bases separating them. The CDR3 consists of 14 residues. This CDR3 is CASSSSSREETQYF. The CDR3 nucleotides read TGTGCCAGCAGTTCTAGCTCCCGTGAAGAGACCCAGTACTTC.

The chain has TRBV6-5 and TRBJ1-1; TRBD1 might be the D (6 bases). CDR3 length equals 13 residues. V lost 6 bases and J lost 6, with 14 bases in between. Germline-derived CDR1 and CDR2 are MNHEY and SVGAGI. CDR3: CASSPDGTPEAFF. CDR3 DNA: TGTGCCAGCAGCCCCGACGGGACACCTGAAGCTTTCTTT.

The chain couples TRBV7-9 to TRBJ2-5, with TRBD2 as a possible D gene (5 bases). Deletions cut 1 base from V and 5 bases from J, with 14 bases between. CDR3 length equals 15 residues. The germline CDR1 and CDR2 sequences are SEHNR and FQNEAQ (reference sequence). The CDR3 DNA reads TGTGCCAGCAGCTTAGGCGGGCCCCCTGAGGAGACCCAGTACTTC. Encoded protein: CASSLGGPPEETQYF.

This clone was counted a few times. This sequence joins TRBV7-9 and TRBJ1-2; D not resolved. This CDR3 has 12 amino acids. Trimming took off 5 bases at V and 8 bases at J, with 12 bases between the two ends. Germline CDR1 and CDR2: SEHNR and FQNEAQ (reference sequence). The CDR3: CASSMDRAGYTF. CDR3 nucleotide sequence: TGTGCCAGCAGCATGGACCGCGCGGGCTACACCTTC.

In its sample, this clone was seen once. The rearrangement uses TRBV5-1 and TRBJ1-1; the match to TRBD1 covers 9 bases. The CDR3 has 16 amino acids. The germline CDR1 and CDR2 sequences are SGHRS and YFSETQ. V trimming: 4 bases; J trimming: 3 bases; junction bases outside the gene matches: 10. The CDR3, as DNA: TGCGCCAGCAGCCAGGACAGGGGATTGGGTCACACTGAAGCTTTCTTT. Its translation: CASSQDRGLGHTEAFF.

The chain links TRBV11-2 to TRBJ2-4, with TRBD2 matching 13 bases. Trimming at V came to 0 bases and at J to 15 bases, leaving 8 bases not matched to a gene. Germline V gene sequence: CDR1 SGHAT, CDR2 FQNNGV. This CDR3 has 15 residues. The CDR3 loop is CASSLDRTSGSFRYF. The CDR3 bases are TGTGCCAGCAGCTTAGATAGGACTAGCGGGAGTTTTCGGTACTTC.

The V gene is TRBV28, the J gene TRBJ2-3, with no clear D. Trimming pared 4 bases from V and 0 bases from J, leaving 11 bases between. The CDR3 sequence is 15 residues long. Germline CDR1 reads MDHEN; CDR2 reads SYDVKM. The CDR3, as DNA: TGTGCCAGCAGTTCCTTAGGGATCAGCACAGATACGCAGTATTTT. Translating it yields CASSSLGISTDTQYF. The whole variable domain, remainder taken from reference TRBV28 and TRBJ2-3, is DVKVTQSSRYLVKRTGEKVFLECVQDMDHENMFWYRQDPGLGLRLIYFSYDVKMKEKGDIPEGYSVSREKKERFSLILESASTNQTSMYLCASSSLGISTDTQYFGPGTRLTVL.

This clone was detected a few times. The chain links TRBV7-2 to TRBJ1-1; TRBD1 might be the D (5 bases). CDR1 and CDR2 (germline): SGHTA, FQGNSA. V gave up 5 bases and J gave up 7 bases, with 11 bases separating them. The CDR3 runs 12 residues. CDR3 sequence reads: CASSHRTGEAFF. The CDR3 DNA is TGTGCCAGCAGCCACAGGACGGGTGAAGCTTTCTTT.

The chain joins TRBV28 to TRBJ2-2, with D tentatively TRBD2 (6 bases). This CDR3 has 19 residues. V shed 1 base and J shed 1 base, with 19 bases lying between them. Per germline, CDR1 MDHEN and CDR2 SYDVKM. CDR3 residues: CASSLSAPPRGRNTGELFF. For the CDR3, the DNA is TGTGCCAGCAGTTTATCGGCCCCCCCCCGGGGGAGGAACACCGGGGAGCTGTTTTTT. The variable domain in full, with the rest retrieved from reference TRBV28 and TRBJ2-2, is DVKVTQSSRYLVKRTGEKVFLECVQDMDHENMFWYRQDPGLGLRLIYFSYDVKMKEKGDIPEGYSVSREKKERFSLILESASTNQTSMYLCASSLSAPPRGRNTGELFFGEGSRLTVL.

The CDR3 sequence is CASSKTQGQETQYF. The CDR3 DNA reads as TGTGCCAGCAGCAAAACTCAGGGTCAAGAGACCCAGTACTTC. This chain connects TRBV13 to TRBJ2-5, with D possibly TRBD1 on 5 matching bases. Germline V gene lookup returns CDR1 PRHDT and CDR2 FYEKMQ (reference sequence). Trimming left V 5 bases short and J 2 bases short, with 12 bases between. The CDR3 is 14 amino acids.

The rearrangement joins TRBV5-1 to TRBJ1-3; 7 nucleotides match TRBD1. Trimming took 3 bases from V and 0 from J; bases not matched to a gene: 9. Germline V gene data show CDR1 as SGHRS and CDR2 as YFSETQ. This CDR3 has 17 residues. For the CDR3, the DNA is TGCGCCAGCAGCTGGGGACAGTCGAGTAGCTCTGGAAACACCATATATTTT. Translated: CASSWGQSSSSGNTIYF.

Points on this clone: Other DNA sequences within the sample encode an identical CDR3. The chain has TRBV5-6 and TRBJ1-3, with D possibly being TRBD1 (5 bases). CDR1 is SGHDT and CDR2 is YYEEEE in the germline V gene. This CDR3 region has 14 residues. V was pared by 0 bases and J by 4 bases, with 8 bases between. CDR3 sequence: CASSLAGTGNTIYF. The CDR3 DNA reads TGTGCCAGCAGCTTGGCAGGGACCGGAAACACCATATATTTT.

In regard to this clone: Other nucleotide sequences from this sample produce the same CDR3. V is TRBV19 and J is TRBJ1-1; D is possibly TRBD1 (5 bases). The CDR3 loop spans 14 amino acids. Per the germline V gene, CDR1 is LNHDA and CDR2 is SQIVND (reference sequence). V lost 6 bases to trimming and J lost 1 base, with 12 bases between them. CDR3 amino acids: CASSPRGANTEAFF. CDR3 bases: TGTGCCAGTAGCCCTAGAGGGGCGAACACTGAAGCTTTCTTT.

In the case of this clone: The sample has other DNA sequences that encode this CDR3 too. This chain connects TRBV27 to TRBJ2-7; 13 positions match TRBD2. This CDR3 comprises 14 residues. Germline values: CDR1 MNHEY, CDR2 SMNVEV (reference sequence). The V gene end was trimmed by 3 bases and the J gene end by 4 bases; junction bases not matched to a gene: 0. CDR3 in DNA: TGTGCCAGCAGTTTGGGACTAGCGGGATACGAGCAGTACTTC. Translation gives CASSLGLAGYEQYF.

V and J are TRBV7-9 and TRBJ2-7; D not certain. Trimming took 7 bases from V and 2 from J, leaving 15 bases between them. Germline loops: CDR1 SEHNR, CDR2 FQNEAQ (reference sequence). The CDR3 loop spans 14 amino acids. CDR3 loop: CASKVDGGTYEQYF. The DNA for the CDR3 is TGTGCCAGCAAAGTGGACGGTGGAACCTACGAGCAGTACTTC.